The 14 T cell receptor beta chains reported below all come from one sample, sequenced in a study of blood T cell repertoires in COVID-19. Here immunoSEQ multiplex PCR was the method, and the copy in TCRdb shows in-frame clones only, minus some. The sample lists 50,000 to 55,000 clones, about nine tenths seen once, with less than 3% in the top ten. The specimen sequenced was peripheral blood. The receptor set was obtained from a man older than 75 with acute or convalescent COVID-19.

This clone appeared a single time. The chain combines TRBV6-5 with TRBJ1-6; the match to TRBD1 covers 7 bases. The CDR3 is made up of 13 amino acids. V lost 8 bases and J lost 10; bases outside the gene matches: 8. The V gene's germline CDR1 is MNHEY and CDR2 SVGAGI. The chain's CDR3 is CASARGKSSPLHF. The DNA for the CDR3 is TGTGCCAGCGCCAGGGGGAAAAGCTCACCCCTCCACTTT.

This clone was seen only a few times. The CDR3 DNA follows: TGTGCTAGTGCCCTCGGACAGAATCAGCCCCAGCATTTT. Its protein product is CASALGQNQPQHF. V gene TRBV12-5 combines with J gene TRBJ1-5; tentative D call: TRBD1 (6 bases). The CDR3 runs 13 residues. V lost 7 bases and J 4 bases, leaving 11 bases between the germline ends. From germline, CDR1 is LGHNT and CDR2 FRNRAP.

The genes are TRBV5-1 and TRBJ1-1; a possible D gene is TRBD1 (5 bases). Per the germline V gene, CDR1 is SGHRS and CDR2 is YFSETQ. Trimming took 4 bases from V and 3 from J, leaving 13 bases between them. The CDR3 runs 14 residues. CDR3 region: CASSPRVGDTEAFF. CDR3 DNA sequence: TGCGCCAGCAGCCCCCGGGTAGGGGACACTGAAGCTTTCTTT.

V gene TRBV10-1 combines with J gene TRBJ2-5; D may be TRBD2 (6 bases). Germline V CDR1 and CDR2: WNHNN, SYGVQD (reference sequence). This CDR3 contains 14 residues. V lost 0 bases, J lost 4 bases, and 9 bases lay in between. The CDR3 spells CASSESTAGETQYF. The DNA for the CDR3 is TGCGCCAGCAGTGAGTCAACAGCGGGAGAGACCCAGTACTTC.

The chain joins TRBV10-3 to TRBJ2-7, with TRBD1 matching over 10 bases. The V gene's germline CDR1 is ENHRY and CDR2 SYGVKD. The J segment lost 2 bases and the V segment lost 6 bases, leaving 7 bases of the junction unmatched. The CDR3 has 15 amino acids. CDR3 nucleotide sequence: TGTGCCATCAGGGCCCCGGGACAGGGGACCTACGAGCAGTACTTC. Protein product: CAIRAPGQGTYEQYF.

The rearrangement links TRBV27 to TRBJ2-5; 10 bases map to TRBD1. Germline V gene data show CDR1 as MNHEY and CDR2 as SMNVEV (reference sequence). This CDR3 is built from 13 residues. V was clipped by 7 bases and J by 6 bases; unmatched bases: 5. The CDR3 sequence: CASIDRGRKTQYF. In nucleotides, the CDR3 is TGTGCCAGCATCGACAGGGGGCGTAAGACCCAGTACTTC.

The CDR3 nucleotides read TGTGCCAGCAGTCGGGGGGGTTTGGGGAGTGGCCCTGAAGCTTTCTTT. Its translation: CASSRGGLGSGPEAFF. This chain connects TRBV6-2 or TRBV6-3 to TRBJ1-1, with D possibly TRBD1 on 5 matching bases. The CDR3 spans 16 residues. The germline gives CDR1 MNHEY, CDR2 SVGEGT. Trimming removed 5 bases at V and 6 bases at J, with 22 bases between.

CDR3 amino acids: CASSVLQGIQETQYF. CDR3 nucleotides: TGTGCCAGTAGTGTTCTCCAGGGTATACAAGAGACCCAGTACTTC. V is TRBV19 and J is TRBJ2-5; possibly TRBD1 for D (5 bases). The CDR3 runs to 15 residues. V dropped 5 bases and J dropped 2 bases, with 15 bases sitting between them. Germline values: CDR1 LNHDA, CDR2 SQIVND (reference sequence).

The CDR3 coding sequence is TGTGCCAGTAGTATAGCAACAGGCTATGGCTACACCTTC. Residues: CASSIATGYGYTF. The chain carries TRBV19 and TRBJ1-2; possibly TRBD1 for D (5 bases). The CDR3 is 13 residues long. Trimming left V 1 base short and J 4 bases short, with 7 bases between. Germline CDR1 reads LNHDA; CDR2 reads SQIVND (reference sequence). Based on the CDR3 plus reference TRBV19 and TRBJ1-2, the full variable domain is DGGITQSPKYLFRKEGQNVTLSCEQNLNHDAMYWYRQDPGQGLRLIYYSQIVNDFQKGDIAEGYSVSREKKESFPLTVTSAQKNPTAFYLCASSIATGYGYTFGSGTRLTVV.

The V and J genes are TRBV19 and TRBJ2-3, with D uncertain. The CDR3 length is 11 residues. The germline CDR1 and CDR2 sequences are LNHDA and SQIVND (reference sequence). The V end was cut by 4 bases, the J end by 4 bases, with 3 bases between. The CDR3 sequence: CASSTADTQYF. The CDR3 coding sequence is TGTGCCAGTAGTACAGCAGATACGCAGTATTTT.

This chain connects TRBV4-1 to TRBJ2-3; D perhaps matches TRBD1 (6 bases). CDR1 is MGHRA, CDR2 YSYEKL, per germline. The V and J ends lost 1 base and 4 bases respectively, with 12 bases between them. The CDR3 is made up of 15 amino acids. CDR3 residues: CASSQGGLGADTQYF. The CDR3 DNA sequence: TGCGCCAGCAGCCAAGGGGGGCTAGGCGCAGATACGCAGTATTTT.

The chain carries TRBV29-1 and TRBJ1-1; 8 bases align to TRBD1. V trimming: 2 bases; J trimming: 2 bases; junction bases outside the gene matches: 7. CDR3 length equals 15 residues. Germline V gene lookup returns CDR1 SQVTM and CDR2 ANQGSEA. The CDR3 sequence: CSVERQGHPNTEAFF. CDR3 in DNA: TGCAGCGTTGAAAGACAGGGGCACCCTAACACTGAAGCTTTCTTT.

This chain connects TRBV6-6 to TRBJ2-3; TRBD2 matches at 14 bases. The CDR3 sequence is 16 residues long. Germline V CDR1 and CDR2: MNHNY, SVGAGI (reference sequence). V was pared by 4 bases and J by 4 bases, with 4 bases of the junction left unmatched. Written as DNA, the CDR3 is TGTGCCAGCAGTTCGAAGGGACTAGCGGGGGCAGATACGCAGTATTTT. Its protein product is CASSSKGLAGADTQYF.

The genes are TRBV4-3 and TRBJ1-1; D is uncertain. In germline, CDR1 is LGHNA, CDR2 YSLEER. V was shortened by 0 bases and J by 8 bases, with 10 bases between the two germline ends. The CDR3 is 13 amino acids. The CDR3 DNA is TGCGCCAGCAGCCAAGATCCGCGGCGAGAAGCTTTCTTT. Amino acids: CASSQDPRREAFF.